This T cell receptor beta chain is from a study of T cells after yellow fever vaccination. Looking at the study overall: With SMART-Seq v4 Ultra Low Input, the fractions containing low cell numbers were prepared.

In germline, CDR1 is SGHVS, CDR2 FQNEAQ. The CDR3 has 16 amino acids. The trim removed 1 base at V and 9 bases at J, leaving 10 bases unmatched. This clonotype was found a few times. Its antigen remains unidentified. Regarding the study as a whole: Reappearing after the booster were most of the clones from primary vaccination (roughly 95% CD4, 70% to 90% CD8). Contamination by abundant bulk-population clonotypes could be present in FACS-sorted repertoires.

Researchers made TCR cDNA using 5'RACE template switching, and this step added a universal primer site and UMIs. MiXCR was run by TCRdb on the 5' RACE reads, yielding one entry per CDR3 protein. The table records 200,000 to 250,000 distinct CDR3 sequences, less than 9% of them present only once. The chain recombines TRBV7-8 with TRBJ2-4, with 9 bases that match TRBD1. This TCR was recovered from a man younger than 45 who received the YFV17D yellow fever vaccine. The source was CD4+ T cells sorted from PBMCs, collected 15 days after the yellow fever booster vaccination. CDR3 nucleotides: TGTGCCAGCAGCTTAGGGGGGTTGGACAGGGGATCCATTCAGTACTTC. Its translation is CASSLGGLDRGSIQYF.